These 25 T cell receptor beta chains were all obtained from the same sample, sequenced in a study of spatial heterogeneity in lung cancer. TCRdb ran MiXCR on the 5' RACE reads and lists one entry per CDR3 protein. The table has tens of thousands of distinct CDR3 sequences, about 7.6% seen once; the top ten hold 8.5% to 10%. Time point of the sample: blood at routine non-recurrence follow-up after resection. Sequencing used PBMCs, obtained at follow-up. The origin of the receptors is a male donor with early-stage non-small cell lung cancer.

This clonotype was seen at least ten times. V usage is TRBV7-3 and J usage is TRBJ2-1; 7 bases are shared with TRBD1. This CDR3 comprises 13 residues. The trim removed 8 bases at V and 6 bases at J, leaving 7 bases unmatched. The germline gives CDR1 SGHTA, CDR2 FQGTGA. The CDR3 region is CASSRGQLNEQFF. As DNA, the CDR3 is TGTGCCAGCTCAAGGGGACAGCTCAATGAGCAGTTCTTC.

The sample holds many counts of this clonotype. The V call is TRBV7-8, the J call TRBJ2-1; a possible D gene is TRBD2 (7 bases). The CDR3 is 15 amino acids. Germline V gene data show CDR1 as SGHVS and CDR2 as FQNEAQ. Trimming shortened V by 4 bases and J by 8 bases, and 18 bases separated the two germline ends. The CDR3 region has the DNA TGTGCCAGCAGCTCCCTCGGGGGGCTCGTCTATGAGCAGTTCTTC. This translates into CASSSLGGLVYEQFF.

This clonotype has ten or more counts. The chain's CDR3 is CASSLTGQQYNSPLHF. The DNA of the CDR3 is TGCGCCAGCAGCTTGACGGGACAGCAATATAATTCACCCCTCCACTTT. The rearrangement uses TRBV5-1 and TRBJ1-6; 7 nucleotides match TRBD1. V shed 1 base and J 4 bases; nucleotides not matched to a gene: 5. This CDR3 contains 16 residues. Germline loops: CDR1 SGHRS, CDR2 YFSETQ.

The chain is built from TRBV13 and TRBJ2-3; TRBD1 aligns across 10 bases. The CDR3 has 15 residues. With 4 bases clipped from V and 4 bases from J, the junction kept 5 bases outside the gene matches. The germline gives CDR1 PRHDT, CDR2 FYEKMQ (reference sequence). Here the CDR3 DNA reads TGTGCCAGCAGCTCCAGACAGGGGGCGGCAGATACGCAGTATTTT. This sequence encodes CASSSRQGAADTQYF.

The table lists this clonotype with many counts. The J gene is TRBJ2-7, the V gene TRBV20-1, with 9 bases that match TRBD1. This CDR3 comprises 13 residues. CDR1 is DFQATT and CDR2 is SNEGSKA in the germline V gene (reference sequence). J gave up 5 bases and V 6 bases, and 8 bases lay outside the gene matches. The CDR3 DNA follows: TGCAGTGCGCCTCGGGACAGGGTCGACGAGCAGTACTTC. Translation gives CSAPRDRVDEQYF.

Ten or more counts support this clonotype. The chain has TRBV27 and TRBJ1-1; D possibly corresponds to TRBD1 (6 bases). From germline, CDR1 is MNHEY and CDR2 SMNVEV (reference sequence). This CDR3 has 17 amino acids. V shed 6 bases and J shed 0 bases, with 20 bases lying between them. The CDR3 loop is CASRPQGSLTLNTEAFF. The DNA for the CDR3 is TGTGCCAGCAGACCACAGGGTTCTTTAACTCTGAACACTGAAGCTTTCTTT.

V gene TRBV9 combines with J gene TRBJ2-2; 10 bases fit TRBD2. This CDR3 has 17 residues. Germline V gene sequence: CDR1 SGDLS, CDR2 YYNGEE. V was pared by 1 base and J by 0 bases, with 3 bases of the junction left unmatched. CDR3 nucleotide sequence: TGTGCCAGCAGCGTACCTAGCGGGGGATCGAACACCGGGGAGCTGTTTTTT. It translates to CASSVPSGGSNTGELFF.

This clonotype was picked up many times. V and J are TRBV29-1 and TRBJ2-3; 11 bases fit TRBD2. CDR1 and CDR2 (germline): SQVTM, ANQGSEA. The V segment lost 6 bases and the J segment 0 bases; nucleotides outside the gene matches: 5. CDR3 size: 15 residues. DNA for the CDR3: TGCAGCGTCTCGACTAGCGGGGTTAGCACAGATACGCAGTATTTT. This codes for CSVSTSGVSTDTQYF.

This clonotype came up many times. The rearrangement links TRBV2 to TRBJ2-7; a weak D match, TRBD2 (5 bases). This CDR3 comprises 15 residues. Looked up from germline, CDR1 is SNHLY and CDR2 is FYNNEI. The germline V and J ends were trimmed by 3 bases and 2 bases, with 14 bases remaining between them. This CDR3 reads CASSEEARVTYEQYF. The CDR3 region has the DNA TGTGCCAGCAGTGAGGAGGCGAGGGTAACCTACGAGCAGTACTTC.

This clonotype was detected ten times or more. This chain links TRBV7-3 with TRBJ2-7, with 7 bases lining up with TRBD1. The J segment lost 2 bases and the V segment lost 0 bases, leaving 1 base of the junction unmatched. Looked up from germline, CDR1 is SGHTA and CDR2 is FQGTGA. The CDR3 sequence is 14 residues long. The DNA of the CDR3 is TGTGCCAGCAGCTTAACGGGACAGACCTACGAGCAGTACTTC. Translating it yields CASSLTGQTYEQYF.

This clonotype has at least ten counts. The chain joins TRBV7-8 to TRBJ2-2; TRBD2 is a possible D gene (7 bases). V was pared by 4 bases and J by 8 bases, with 20 bases between. CDR1 is SGHVS and CDR2 is FQNEAQ in the germline V gene. This CDR3 comprises 16 residues. In DNA, the CDR3 is TGTGCCAGCAGCTCGTGGGGAGGGGACACTACAGGGGAGCTGTTTTTT. It encodes CASSSWGGDTTGELFF.

This sequence joins TRBV29-1 and TRBJ2-1; no firm D call. The length of the CDR3 is 12 residues. Trimming took 2 bases from V and 4 from J, leaving 6 bases between them. Germline V gene lookup returns CDR1 SQVTM and CDR2 ANQGSEA. The DNA of the CDR3 is TGCAGCGTTGAAATCGTATACAATGAGCAGTTCTTC. It encodes CSVEIVYNEQFF.

This clonotype was detected ten times or more. CDR3 sequence (DNA): TGTGCCAGCAGAGGAGCAGGGTCCTACGAGCAGTACTTC. It translates to CASRGAGSYEQYF. The J gene is TRBJ2-7, the V gene TRBV28; the D gene is possibly TRBD1 (5 bases). CDR1 and CDR2 from the germline V gene are MDHEN and SYDVKM. The V gene lost 6 bases and the J gene lost 1 base, with 10 bases spanning the gap. This CDR3 has 13 amino acids.

This clonotype was counted ten times or more. The chain has TRBV29-1 and TRBJ2-1, with 14 bases fitting TRBD2. The junction had 11 bases not matched to a gene; V was cut back by 6 bases and J by 7 bases. CDR3 size: 16 residues. Germline V gene lookup returns CDR1 SQVTM and CDR2 ANQGSEA. This CDR3 reads CSVTPGTSGGRNEQFF. In DNA form, the CDR3 reads TGCAGCGTAACGCCCGGGACTAGCGGGGGTCGGAATGAGCAGTTCTTC.

In its sample, this clonotype was seen many times. This chain links TRBV6-4 with TRBJ1-6; 7 bases agree with TRBD1. This CDR3 region has 14 residues. The germline V gene has CDR1 MRHNA and CDR2 SNTAGT. V lost 2 bases, J lost 9 bases, and 4 bases stayed unmatched. The CDR3 loop is CASSDRQGSSPLHF. The CDR3 nucleotides read TGTGCCAGCAGTGACCGACAGGGAAGTTCACCCCTCCACTTT.

Within the sample, this clonotype is medium-sized. V and J are TRBV27 and TRBJ1-2; D perhaps matches TRBD1 (6 bases). Germline V gene sequence: CDR1 MNHEY, CDR2 SMNVEV (reference sequence). V was shortened by 8 bases and J by 4 bases, with 23 bases between the two germline ends. CDR3 length equals 16 residues. The CDR3 DNA reads TGTGCCAGCCTCCCGGGAGGGGGACGTTTGGGCTATGGCTACACCTTC. Protein product: CASLPGGGRLGYGYTF.

CDR3 in DNA: TGTGGTACAGCCACCAAACGTGAAGCTTTCTTT. It specifies CGTATKREAFF. This chain links TRBV28 with TRBJ1-1; no clear D gene. CDR1 MDHEN and CDR2 SYDVKM come from the germline V gene. The CDR3 extends over 11 amino acids.

In this sample, this clonotype turned up many times. The genes are TRBV2 and TRBJ2-6; 7 nucleotides line up with TRBD1. Per germline, CDR1 SNHLY and CDR2 FYNNEI. Trimming cost V 8 bases and J 0 bases; bases outside gene matches: 16. The CDR3 has 19 amino acids. The CDR3 region has the DNA TGTGCCAGCCAGAGGGGGCCTCTACGACTTAGCTCTGGGGCCAACGTCCTGACTTTC. Amino acid sequence: CASQRGPLRLSSGANVLTF.

This clonotype has ten or more counts. This chain links TRBV12-3 or TRBV12-4 with TRBJ2-1, with unresolved D. This CDR3 region has 13 residues. Trimming stripped 3 bases from V and 0 bases from J, with 3 bases between. The CDR3: CASSFTSYNEQFF. The CDR3 region has the DNA TGTGCCAGCAGTTTTACCTCCTACAATGAGCAGTTCTTC.

This clonotype has ten or more counts. The chain recombines TRBV6-5 with TRBJ2-7; 9 positions agree with TRBD1. Germline CDR1 reads MNHEY; CDR2 reads SVGAGI. With 8 bases clipped from V and 2 bases from J, the junction kept 7 bases outside the gene matches. This CDR3 has 14 residues. The CDR3 bases are TGTGCCAGCGGGGGGAGGACAGGGGCCTACGAGCAGTACTTC. This codes for CASGGRTGAYEQYF.

This clonotype was detected many times. The chain employs TRBV4-1 and TRBJ2-5, with 8 nucleotides matching TRBD2. CDR3 length: 17 residues. With 4 bases clipped from V and 2 bases from J, the junction kept 12 bases outside the gene matches. Germline CDR1 MGHRA, CDR2 YSYEKL. The CDR3 region is CASSRGWGRGAQETQYF. The CDR3 DNA is TGCGCCAGCAGCCGCGGATGGGGGCGGGGGGCTCAAGAGACCCAGTACTTC.

This clonotype was recorded at least ten times. V gene TRBV6-1 combines with J gene TRBJ1-1; possibly TRBD1 for D (5 bases). This CDR3 is built from 15 residues. Germline V gene sequence: CDR1 MNHNS, CDR2 SASEGT. V lost 1 base and J lost 3, with 12 bases in between. As DNA, the CDR3 is TGTGCCAGCAGTGAAGAGGCAGGGCGGGACACTGAAGCTTTCTTT. Translating gives CASSEEAGRDTEAFF.

This clonotype was counted many times. The rearrangement joins TRBV19 to TRBJ2-2, with a tentative D call TRBD1 (6 bases). Trimming stripped 3 bases from V and 0 bases from J, with 11 bases between. Germline V CDR1 and CDR2: LNHDA, SQIVND (reference sequence). The length of the CDR3 is 16 residues. CDR3 residues: CASSIGGGPNTGELFF. The CDR3 nucleotides are TGTGCCAGTAGTATTGGTGGGGGCCCGAACACCGGGGAGCTGTTTTTT.

This clonotype was observed many times. The chain links TRBV4-1 to TRBJ2-5, with TRBD2 matching over 7 bases. Trimming cost V 0 bases and J 5 bases; bases outside gene matches: 6. The CDR3 spans 15 residues. In germline, CDR1 is MGHRA, CDR2 YSYEKL. The CDR3 is CASSQDRGETETQYF. DNA for the CDR3: TGCGCCAGCAGCCAAGACCGGGGGGAGACGGAGACCCAGTACTTC.

This clonotype was recorded many times. V and J are TRBV7-6 and TRBJ2-4; a possible D gene is TRBD1 (6 bases). The CDR3 is made up of 14 amino acids. The V and J ends lost 5 bases and 7 bases respectively, with 15 bases between them. Per the germline V gene, CDR1 is SGHVS and CDR2 is FNYEAQ. CDR3 amino acids: CASSQESQGNIQYF. The CDR3 DNA follows: TGTGCCAGCAGCCAAGAGTCACAGGGTAACATTCAGTACTTC.